This T cell receptor (beta chain) was documented in a study of shared clonotypes between healthy human individuals (dated by TCRdb to between 2020 and 2021). Turning to the overall study: Three men and two women, aged 18 to 49 years, made up the cohort. For each donor, CD4 naive and CD4 memory were each given three plates, CD8 naive was given two plates, and CD8 memory was given one plate. To estimate repertoire size and how much clonotype sharing occurs between individuals, the study deeply sequenced the blood TCR repertoires of five healthy adults. Different laboratories and diverse techniques were used to prepare libraries and sequence TCR repertoires, to increase sequencing depth and limit assay-specific biases. Each donor's leukapheresis produced roughly between roughly 0.85 and 10 billion PBMCs. Points the paper makes about the study in general: Naive subsets generally had larger estimated clonotype richness than memory subsets. Compared with non-shared clonotypes, clonotypes shared by all four sorted-subset donors had higher generation probabilities. Only blood was sampled, and tissue TCR repertoires likely differ from those in blood. Sharing across a few donors was observed for approximately 5% of naive CD4, under 4% of naive CD8, over 2% of memory CD4, and 0.4% of memory CD8 clonotypes. Pairwise subsampling indicated that sequencing depth was expected to affect the degree of clonotype sharing among donors. Incomplete sequencing was indicated by rarefaction of sorted-subset datasets, despite the large sequencing depth. Because the study included a small number of donors, the genetic and exposure-history diversity represented was limited.

Healthy HIV-negative adults with no recently reported acute infections or vaccinations were included as donors. Only Caucasian adults living in Nashville, Tennessee, USA were represented among the donors. CD4+ T cells were enriched by magnetic negative selection; naive cells were then positively selected on CD45RA, and the negative fraction formed the memory subset. After blood collection by leukapheresis, PBMCs were isolated using Ficoll-Histopaque density gradient centrifugation and then cryopreserved in the vapor phase of liquid nitrogen. Purity and quantity of every magnetically sorted T cell population were checked by analytical flow cytometry. Genomic DNA was isolated from each sorted fraction and quantified by UV absorbance on a Nanodrop 2000c. Trimming accounts for 1 base at V and 15 bases at J, while the number of junction bases matched to no gene is 13. The germline V gene (reference sequence) provides CDR1 WNHNN and CDR2 SYGVQD. Counted from cysteine to phenylalanine, this CDR3 has 15 amino acids. The kept DNA is CDR3 alone, 45 bases in frame from the first base.

With respect to this clone: No cognate antigen has been identified for it. Base qualities are not provided; no much larger clone lies one nucleotide away.

Using the deep immunoSEQ assay, TCR CDR3 regions were amplified from genomic DNA by multiplex PCR. Extracted genomic DNA from each cell subset was distributed evenly across all wells of several immunoSEQ 96-well plates, and each plate was treated as a replicate. For sorted subsets, each replicate PCR was loaded with about 200 ng genomic DNA, equivalent to roughly 30,000 T cell genomes. The purified libraries were quantified using a Qubit 3.0 fluorometer, sized with a Bioanalyzer 2100, and then quantified again using the KAPA Library Quantification kit. Each immunoSEQ 96-well plate was sequenced on its own single-read 150-cycle Illumina NextSeq 550 flow cell. As for the original processing: The immunoSEQ output contained only junctional sequences without quality scores, so filtering could not match that applied to full-length reads. Sequences were annotated with PyIR, a Python wrapper for IgBLAST v1.9, using IMGT germline references to assign V/J genes and CDR3. Reads were filtered out if the reads had weak V/J assignments (E-value above 1e-6), no CDR3, stop codons, out-of-frame junctions, or ambiguous translated residues. V3J clonotypes were defined as sequences sharing the same inferred V gene, J gene, and CDR3 amino acid sequence. Percentage overlap between repertoires was calculated by dividing the number of shared unique clonotypes by the size of the smaller repertoire. RTK rarefaction, the Chao1 estimator, and Recon v2.1 estimates of unobserved clonotypes were used to assess repertoire richness. OLGA was used to compute generation probabilities for all TCRbeta clonotypes that the gDNA method yielded from a handful of donors. What TCRdb holds here is the immuneACCESS table cut down to in-frame rearrangements. Part of the clones is not present; checked against another copy, under half of the missing clones reflect an unresolved V gene, and the others are unexplained. V and J calls and clone size are as listed in that table; D and trimming were resolved from the DNA. The sample yields 330,000 or so clones; about 70% were counted once. The ten biggest clones cover over 9.5% of the sample.

The V gene is TRBV10-1 and the J gene is TRBJ2-1, with 9 bases aligning to TRBD2. This receptor was obtained from a man under 40 in good health. The sequencing input was memory CD4+ T cells sorted from blood. The cell subset or site label here, explained by the study, means: CD45RA-negative fraction. The CDR3 reads as follows: CASSELPSGTSVMFF. The DNA sequence follows: TGCGCCAGCAGTGAGTTGCCTAGCGGGACGAGTGTTATGTTCTTC.